This T cell receptor beta chain was found in a study of blood T cell repertoires in COVID-19. Sequenced by immunoSEQ multiplex PCR; TCRdb stores in-frame clones only, minus some. The sample shows 350,000 to 400,000 clones, roughly 91% of them seen only once. This study enrolled people aged roughly 18 to 90 from about two dozen US geographic areas. The clonotype was recovered from a woman in her twenties or thirties who had recovered from COVID-19. The sample consisted of PBMCs or T cells enriched from blood (not recorded which).

Here the CDR3 reads CASTPRGTGTNEQFF. For the CDR3, the DNA is TGTGCCAGTACCCCCCGTGGGACAGGGACCAATGAGCAGTTCTTC. The chain is built from TRBV19 and TRBJ2-1; 9 nucleotides agree with TRBD1. Germline assignment: CDR1 LNHDA and CDR2 SQIVND (reference sequence). V lost 7 bases and J lost 6; bases outside the gene matches: 10. This CDR3 region has 15 residues.